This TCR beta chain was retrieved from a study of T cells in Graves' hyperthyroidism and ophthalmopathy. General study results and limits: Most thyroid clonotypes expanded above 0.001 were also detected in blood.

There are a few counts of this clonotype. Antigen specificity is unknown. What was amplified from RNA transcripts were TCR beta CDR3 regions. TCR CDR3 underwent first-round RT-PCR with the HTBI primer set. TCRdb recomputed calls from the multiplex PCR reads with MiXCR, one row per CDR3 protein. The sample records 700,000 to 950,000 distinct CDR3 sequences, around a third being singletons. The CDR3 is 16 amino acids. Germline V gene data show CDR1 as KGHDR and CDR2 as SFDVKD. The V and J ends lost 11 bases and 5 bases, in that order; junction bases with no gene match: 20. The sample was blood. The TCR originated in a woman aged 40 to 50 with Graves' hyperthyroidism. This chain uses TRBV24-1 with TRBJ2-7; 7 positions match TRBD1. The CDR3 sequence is CASSPILGTVIHEQYF. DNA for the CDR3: TGTGCCAGCTCACCAATCCTCGGGACAGTGATACACGAGCAGTACTTC.